This T cell receptor (beta chain) came from a study of blood T cell repertoires in COVID-19. This table comes from immunoSEQ multiplex PCR, and its TCRdb copy is limited to in-frame clones, with some not included. The repertoire includes approximately 63,000 clones, 86% of them detected once, and about 1.5% sits in the top ten. In this sample, this clone turned up once. The CDR3 has 15 residues. The germline V gene has CDR1 MNHEY and CDR2 SVGAGI. Germline trimming cut 7 bases from V and 5 bases from J; bases unmatched to any gene: 11. This chain links TRBV6-5 with TRBJ2-5; 9 positions match TRBD2. The receptor was isolated from a woman aged 80 or over with acute or convalescent COVID-19. Sequenced input: peripheral blood. CDR3 sequence reads: CASINSGGAWETQYF. For the CDR3, the DNA is TGTGCCAGCATTAATAGCGGGGGTGCGTGGGAGACCCAGTACTTC.